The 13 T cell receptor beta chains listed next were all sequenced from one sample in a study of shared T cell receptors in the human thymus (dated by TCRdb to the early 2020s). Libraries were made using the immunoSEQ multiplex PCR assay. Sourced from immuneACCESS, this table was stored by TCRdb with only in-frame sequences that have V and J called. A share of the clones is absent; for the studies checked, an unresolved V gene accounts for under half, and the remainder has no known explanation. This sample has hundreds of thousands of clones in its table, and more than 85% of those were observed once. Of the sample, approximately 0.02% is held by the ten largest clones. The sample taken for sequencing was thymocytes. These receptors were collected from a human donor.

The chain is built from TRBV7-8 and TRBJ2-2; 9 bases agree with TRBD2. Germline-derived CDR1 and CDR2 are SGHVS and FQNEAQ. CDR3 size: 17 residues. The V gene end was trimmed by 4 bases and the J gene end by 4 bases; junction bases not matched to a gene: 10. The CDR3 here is CASSSPISGRTTGELFF. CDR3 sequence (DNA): TGTGCCAGCAGCTCGCCCATCAGCGGGAGGACCACCGGGGAGCTGTTTTTT.

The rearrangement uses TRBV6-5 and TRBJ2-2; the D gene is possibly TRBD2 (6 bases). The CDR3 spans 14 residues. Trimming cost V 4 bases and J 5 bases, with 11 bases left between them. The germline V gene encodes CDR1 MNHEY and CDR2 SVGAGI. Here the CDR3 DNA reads TGTGCCAGCAGTTCAGAGGGAGGTACCGGGGAGCTGTTTTTT. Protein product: CASSSEGGTGELFF.

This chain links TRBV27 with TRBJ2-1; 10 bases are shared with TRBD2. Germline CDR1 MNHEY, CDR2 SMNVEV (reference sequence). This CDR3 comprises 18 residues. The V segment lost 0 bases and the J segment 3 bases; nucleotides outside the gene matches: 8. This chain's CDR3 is CASSLSRPLAGYYNEQFF. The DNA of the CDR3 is TGTGCCAGCAGTTTATCACGCCCACTAGCGGGATACTACAATGAGCAGTTCTTC.

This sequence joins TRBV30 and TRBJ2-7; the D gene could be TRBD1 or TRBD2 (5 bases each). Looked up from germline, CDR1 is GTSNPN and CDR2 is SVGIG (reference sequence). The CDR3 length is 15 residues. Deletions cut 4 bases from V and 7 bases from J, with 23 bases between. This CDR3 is CAWTRLSRDLGEQYF. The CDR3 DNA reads TGTGCCTGGACCCGTCTGAGCAGGGACCTTGGGGAGCAGTACTTC.

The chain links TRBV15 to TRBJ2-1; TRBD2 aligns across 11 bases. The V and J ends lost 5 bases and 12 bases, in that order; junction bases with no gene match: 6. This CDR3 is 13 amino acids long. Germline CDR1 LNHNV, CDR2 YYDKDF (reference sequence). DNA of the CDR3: TGTGCCACCAGCTTTACTAGCGGGAGTTCGCAGTTCTTC. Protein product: CATSFTSGSSQFF.

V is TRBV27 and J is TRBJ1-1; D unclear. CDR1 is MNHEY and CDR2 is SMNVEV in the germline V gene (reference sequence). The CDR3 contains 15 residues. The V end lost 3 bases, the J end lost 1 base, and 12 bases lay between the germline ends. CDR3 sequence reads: CASSFDNLGNTEAFF. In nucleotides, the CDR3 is TGTGCCAGCAGTTTTGATAATCTCGGGAACACTGAAGCTTTCTTT.

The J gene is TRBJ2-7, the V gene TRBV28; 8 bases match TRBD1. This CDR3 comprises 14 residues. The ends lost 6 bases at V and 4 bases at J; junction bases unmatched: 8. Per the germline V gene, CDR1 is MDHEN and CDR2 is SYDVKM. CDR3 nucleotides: TGTGCCAGCAGCGCGACAGGGGAAGGATACGAGCAGTACTTC. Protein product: CASSATGEGYEQYF. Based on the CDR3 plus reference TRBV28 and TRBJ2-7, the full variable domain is DVKVTQSSRYLVKRTGEKVFLECVQDMDHENMFWYRQDPGLGLRLIYFSYDVKMKEKGDIPEGYSVSREKKERFSLILESASTNQTSMYLCASSATGEGYEQYFGPGTRLTVT.

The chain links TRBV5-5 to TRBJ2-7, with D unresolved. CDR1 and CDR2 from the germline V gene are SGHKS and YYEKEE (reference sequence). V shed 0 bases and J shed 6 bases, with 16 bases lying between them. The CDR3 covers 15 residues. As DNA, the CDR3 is TGTGCCAGCAGCTTGGCGTCAGGTGAAAGGATCGAGCAGTACTTC. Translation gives CASSLASGERIEQYF.

The CDR3 here is CASSRVRRGAEGEQYF. CDR3 DNA: TGTGCCAGCTCACGGGTCCGACGGGGGGCGGAGGGCGAGCAGTACTTC. J is TRBJ2-7 and V is TRBV25-1, with D tentatively TRBD2 (7 bases). The germline gives CDR1 MGHDK, CDR2 SYGVNS. The germline V and J ends were trimmed by 8 bases and 6 bases, with 26 bases remaining between them. The CDR3 is 16 amino acids.

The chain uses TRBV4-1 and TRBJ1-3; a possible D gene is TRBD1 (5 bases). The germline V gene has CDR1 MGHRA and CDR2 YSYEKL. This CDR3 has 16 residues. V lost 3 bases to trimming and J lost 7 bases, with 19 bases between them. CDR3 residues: CASSQKAGAGWNTIYF. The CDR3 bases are TGCGCCAGCAGCCAGAAGGCTGGGGCAGGGTGGAACACCATATATTTT.

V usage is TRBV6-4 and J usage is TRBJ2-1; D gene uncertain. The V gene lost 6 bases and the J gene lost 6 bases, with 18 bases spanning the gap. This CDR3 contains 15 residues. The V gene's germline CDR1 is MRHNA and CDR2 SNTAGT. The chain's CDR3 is CASSLSPGRINEQFF. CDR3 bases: TGTGCCAGCAGCCTTTCCCCGGGCCGGATCAATGAGCAGTTCTTC.

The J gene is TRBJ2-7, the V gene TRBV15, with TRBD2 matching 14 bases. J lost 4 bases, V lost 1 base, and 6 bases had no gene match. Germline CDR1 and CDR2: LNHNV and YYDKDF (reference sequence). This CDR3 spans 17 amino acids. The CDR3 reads CATSRVGTSGSRYEQYF. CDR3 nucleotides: TGTGCCACCAGCAGAGTAGGGACTAGCGGGAGTCGGTACGAGCAGTACTTC.

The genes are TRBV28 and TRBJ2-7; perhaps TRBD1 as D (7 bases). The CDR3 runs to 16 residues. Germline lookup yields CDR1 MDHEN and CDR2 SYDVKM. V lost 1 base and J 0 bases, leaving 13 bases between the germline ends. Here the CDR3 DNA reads TGTGCCAGCAGTTTATTCAGGGGGGATAACTCCTACGAGCAGTACTTC. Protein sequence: CASSLFRGDNSYEQYF.